The clone carrying this T cell receptor (beta chain) was counted between two and nine times. This table comes from immunoSEQ multiplex PCR, and its TCRdb copy is limited to in-frame clones, with some not included. The data show about 140,000 clones, approximately 85% seen once. The sample comes from a study of blood T cell repertoires in COVID-19. The overall study: In each case, the material was cDNA or gDNA derived from T cells, B-cell-depleted T cells, or PBMCs.

The clonotype comes from a man over 45 with acute or convalescent COVID-19. The sample taken for sequencing was peripheral blood.

This CDR3 is CASSWTSGGGETQYF. For the CDR3, the DNA is TGTGCCAGTAGTTGGACTAGCGGTGGGGGGGAGACCCAGTACTTC. The chain carries TRBV19 and TRBJ2-5; TRBD2 matches 10 bases. The CDR3 length is 15 residues. Trimming at V came to 5 bases and at J to 5 bases, leaving 8 bases not matched to a gene. CDR1 is LNHDA, CDR2 SQIVND, per germline (reference sequence).